A single sample gave rise to the 10 T cell receptor beta chains below, sequenced in a study of blood T cell repertoires in COVID-19. Profiled with immunoSEQ multiplex PCR; TCRdb holds only in-frame clones, not every one. Among approximately 140,000 clones listed, around 80% were seen once. Sequences were obtained from peripheral blood. These receptors were collected from a human donor in a cohort sampled during active COVID-19.

The chain combines TRBV11-3 with TRBJ2-3; D is possibly TRBD1 (6 bases). CDR1 is SGHNT, CDR2 YENEEA, per germline. There are 14 residues in the CDR3. V lost 4 bases and J lost 4, with 12 bases in between. CDR3 sequence: CASSYPGQPDTQYF. In nucleotides, the CDR3 is TGTGCCAGCAGCTACCCTGGACAGCCAGATACGCAGTATTTT. Full variable domain (remainder filled in from reference TRBV11-3 and TRBJ2-3): EAGVVQSPRYKIIEKKQPVAFWCNPISGHNTLYWYLQNLGQGPELLIRYENEEAVDDSQLPKDRFSAERLKGVDSTLKIQPAELGDSAVYLCASSYPGQPDTQYFGPGTRLTVL.

This sequence joins TRBV7-3 and TRBJ2-7, with 11 bases lining up with TRBD2. This CDR3 comprises 17 residues. Germline V gives CDR1 SGHTA, CDR2 FQGTGA. V dropped 2 bases and J dropped 2; count of bases not matched to a gene: 8. CDR3 in DNA: TGTGCCAGCAGCTTATCGGCTAGCGGGGGGCAAACCTACGAGCAGTACTTC. This translates into CASSLSASGGQTYEQYF.

The chain couples TRBV30 to TRBJ1-1; 8 positions match TRBD1. Germline CDR1 is GTSNPN and CDR2 is SVGIG (reference sequence). The J segment lost 10 bases and the V segment lost 5 bases, leaving 12 bases of the junction unmatched. The CDR3 covers 13 residues. CDR3: CAWDQGAPGVAFF. Written as DNA, the CDR3 is TGTGCCTGGGATCAGGGGGCGCCCGGTGTAGCTTTCTTT.

The chain has TRBV7-3 and TRBJ2-5; maybe TRBD2 (7 bases). The length of the CDR3 is 15 residues. Deletions cut 5 bases from V and 5 bases from J, with 18 bases between. The V gene's germline CDR1 is SGHTA and CDR2 FQGTGA. The CDR3 is CASSPLGGAAETQYF. DNA for the CDR3: TGTGCCAGCAGCCCACTGGGGGGGGCCGCCGAGACCCAGTACTTC.

The chain carries TRBV12-5 and TRBJ1-6, with 8 bases aligning to TRBD1. J lost 4 bases, V lost 7 bases, and 6 bases had no gene match. Germline CDR1 LGHNT, CDR2 FRNRAP. The CDR3 totals 15 residues. CDR3 region: CASVRDRTYNSPLHF. CDR3 nucleotide sequence: TGTGCTAGTGTTCGGGACAGGACATATAATTCACCCCTCCACTTT.

J is TRBJ2-1 and V is TRBV7-9; D is perhaps TRBD2 (7 bases). This CDR3 spans 16 amino acids. Trimming removed 1 base from V and 7 bases from J, with 17 bases in between. The germline V gene has CDR1 SEHNR and CDR2 FQNEAQ (reference sequence). CDR3 sequence: CASSLVFGGQINEQFF. The CDR3 DNA follows: TGTGCCAGCAGCTTAGTTTTCGGGGGGCAGATAAATGAGCAGTTCTTC.

V is TRBV20-1 and J is TRBJ2-1; D is unclear. The CDR3 covers 11 residues. The V gene's germline CDR1 is DFQATT and CDR2 SNEGSKA (reference sequence). The V end lost 6 bases, the J end lost 7 bases, and 10 bases lay between the germline ends. This CDR3 is CSAQHWNEQFF. CDR3 DNA sequence: TGCAGTGCCCAACATTGGAATGAGCAGTTCTTC.

The table lists this clone with a few counts. The rearrangement uses TRBV24-1 and TRBJ2-2, with a possible D match to TRBD2 (5 bases). This CDR3 contains 16 residues. Trimming stripped 4 bases from V and 0 bases from J, with 11 bases between. Germline CDR1 reads KGHDR; CDR2 reads SFDVKD. CDR3 residues: CATSDWTRANTGELFF. The CDR3 nucleotides are TGTGCCACCAGTGACTGGACGAGGGCGAACACCGGGGAGCTGTTTTTT.

V usage is TRBV20-1 and J usage is TRBJ2-7; D possibly corresponds to TRBD2 (6 bases). Trimming took 3 bases from V and 3 from J, leaving 21 bases between them. Per the germline V gene, CDR1 is DFQATT and CDR2 is SNEGSKA (reference sequence). The CDR3 consists of 16 residues. The CDR3 loop reads CSASDRLGRGVYEQYF. The CDR3 nucleotides are TGCAGTGCTAGTGATCGTTTGGGGCGGGGAGTCTACGAGCAGTACTTC.

This chain joins TRBV2 and TRBJ1-3; D remains unclear. Germline assignment: CDR1 SNHLY and CDR2 FYNNEI. V was pared by 8 bases and J by 0 bases, with 11 bases between. The CDR3 spans 14 residues. In nucleotides, the CDR3 is TGTGCCAGCTCCCAGGAAAACTCTGGAAACACCATATATTTT. Its protein product is CASSQENSGNTIYF. Supplemented by reference TRBV2 and TRBJ1-3, the full variable domain reads EPEVTQTPSHQVTQMGQEVILRCVPISNHLYFYWYRQILGQKVEFLVSFYNNEISEKSEIFDDQFSVERPDGSNFTLKIRSTKLEDSAMYFCASSQENSGNTIYFGEGSWLTVV.